This entry lists 25 T cell receptor beta chains sequenced from one sample in a study of T cell responses to AZD1222 COVID-19 vaccine. Using immunoSEQ multiplex PCR, the repertoire was profiled, and TCRdb retains in-frame clones only, with some absent. Altogether 110,000 to 150,000 clones are present, roughly 90% being singletons, with the ten largest covering 3% to 4%. The starting material was peripheral blood, obtained 28 days after the second AZD1222 dose. Receptors were obtained from an adult who received the AZD1222 COVID-19 vaccine.

V usage is TRBV7-9 and J usage is TRBJ1-3; weak D call: TRBD1 (5 bases). This CDR3 comprises 14 residues. V lost 3 bases and J lost 4, with 10 bases in between. Germline values: CDR1 SEHNR, CDR2 FQNEAQ (reference sequence). The CDR3 reads CASSFSRGGNTIYF. The CDR3 region has the DNA TGTGCCAGCAGCTTTAGCCGGGGCGGAAACACCATATATTTT.

This clone was picked up one time. The rearrangement links TRBV7-9 to TRBJ2-3, with 7 bases lining up with TRBD2. Losses at the gene ends were 2 bases for V and 2 bases for J; bases not matched to a gene: 4. The CDR3 runs 15 residues. Germline CDR1 and CDR2: SEHNR and FQNEAQ (reference sequence). The CDR3 coding sequence is TGTGCCAGCAGCTTATACCGGGGGGACACAGATACGCAGTATTTT. Protein sequence: CASSLYRGDTDTQYF.

This chain uses TRBV25-1 with TRBJ2-2; TRBD2 might be the D (5 bases). Germline loops: CDR1 MGHDK, CDR2 SYGVNS. V gave up 2 bases and J gave up 8 bases, with 21 bases separating them. The CDR3 loop spans 17 amino acids. CDR3 sequence reads: CASSEHNGRGRAGELFF. Here the CDR3 DNA reads TGTGCCAGCAGTGAACATAACGGACGCGGGCGTGCGGGGGAGCTGTTTTTT.

This rearrangement joins TRBV6-1 to TRBJ1-5; D possibly corresponds to TRBD1 (5 bases). Trimming left V 1 base short and J 5 bases short, with 12 bases between. The V gene's germline CDR1 is MNHNS and CDR2 SASEGT. The CDR3 has 15 residues. In nucleotides, the CDR3 is TGTGCCAGCAGTGAAGGCGACAGAATTCATCAGCCCCAGCATTTT. Residues: CASSEGDRIHQPQHF.

The V and J genes are TRBV24-1 and TRBJ1-5; 8 nucleotides align to TRBD1. Losses at the gene ends were 6 bases for V and 6 bases for J; bases not matched to a gene: 6. Germline CDR1 and CDR2: KGHDR and SFDVKD. The CDR3 loop spans 14 amino acids. This CDR3 is CATSKGQGLQPQHF. CDR3 in DNA: TGTGCCACCAGTAAAGGACAGGGTCTTCAGCCCCAGCATTTT.

The chain uses TRBV6-5 and TRBJ2-7; TRBD2 agrees at 13 bases. This CDR3 region has 14 residues. V shed 11 bases and J 4 bases; nucleotides not matched to a gene: 8. The germline CDR1 and CDR2 sequences are MNHEY and SVGAGI. The CDR3 coding sequence is TGTGCCGCGACCGGGACTAGCGGGATGTACGAGCAGTACTTC. Protein: CAATGTSGMYEQYF.

V gene TRBV12-3 or TRBV12-4 combines with J gene TRBJ1-4; D ambiguous. The length of the CDR3 is 13 residues. V lost 1 base and J 8 bases, leaving 8 bases between the germline ends. The DNA of the CDR3 is TGTGCCAGCAGTTTAGGGCAGAGAGAAAAACTGTTTTTT. Its protein product is CASSLGQREKLFF.

The chain links TRBV4-2 to TRBJ1-5; TRBD1 is a possible D gene (6 bases). The germline V gene encodes CDR1 LGHNA and CDR2 YNFKEQ. The CDR3 extends over 16 amino acids. Trimming shortened V by 1 base and J by 5 bases, and 15 bases separated the two germline ends. In DNA form, the CDR3 reads TGTGCCAGCAGCCAAGTGGGTATGGGGGCCGATCAGCCCCAGCATTTT. Translated: CASSQVGMGADQPQHF.

This chain connects TRBV9 to TRBJ2-3; TRBD2 aligns across 13 bases. V shed 0 bases, J shed 4 bases, and the junction held 5 bases outside the gene matches. The CDR3 loop spans 17 amino acids. CDR1 is SGDLS, CDR2 YYNGEE, per germline. CDR3 region: CASSVEGLAGPSDTQYF. The CDR3 DNA is TGTGCCAGCAGCGTAGAGGGACTAGCGGGGCCCTCAGATACGCAGTATTTT.

Written as DNA, the CDR3 is TGTGCCACCAGTGATTTTGAGGGGTCTAGCACAGATACGCAGTATTTT. This encodes CATSDFEGSSTDTQYF. The chain links TRBV24-1 to TRBJ2-3; either TRBD1 or TRBD2 may fit D (5 bases each). V was trimmed by 1 base and J by 0 bases, leaving 10 bases between them. Germline V CDR1 and CDR2: KGHDR, SFDVKD. The CDR3 length is 16 residues.

This rearrangement joins TRBV4-1 to TRBJ2-1; TRBD2 agrees at 7 bases. CDR3 length: 15 residues. Germline-derived CDR1 and CDR2 are MGHRA and YSYEKL. The V segment lost 4 bases and the J segment 1 base; nucleotides outside the gene matches: 4. Here the CDR3 reads CASSLASGSYNEQFF. CDR3 bases: TGCGCCAGCAGCCTCGCTAGCGGATCCTACAATGAGCAGTTCTTC.

This chain joins TRBV15 and TRBJ2-1; 10 bases map to TRBD2. Looked up from germline, CDR1 is LNHNV and CDR2 is YYDKDF (reference sequence). The CDR3 totals 12 residues. V dropped 9 bases and J dropped 9; count of bases not matched to a gene: 5. The CDR3 region is CATRGLAPEQFF. The CDR3 DNA follows: TGTGCCACTAGGGGACTAGCGCCTGAGCAGTTCTTC.

V is TRBV25-1 and J is TRBJ2-7; 7 positions match TRBD1. J lost 5 bases, V lost 4 bases, and 5 bases had no gene match. This CDR3 contains 13 residues. CDR1 is MGHDK, CDR2 SYGVNS, per germline. The CDR3 here is CASSVRDSHEQYF. DNA for the CDR3: TGTGCCAGCAGTGTCCGGGACAGTCACGAGCAGTACTTC.

The V call is TRBV29-1, the J call TRBJ2-1; TRBD2 matches at 12 bases. This CDR3 spans 14 amino acids. Germline assignment: CDR1 SQVTM and CDR2 ANQGSEA. The ends lost 5 bases at V and 7 bases at J; junction bases unmatched: 6. For the CDR3, the DNA is TGCAGCGTTAAGCCTAGCGGGAGGGAGAATGAGCAGTTCTTC. This encodes CSVKPSGRENEQFF.

This rearrangement joins TRBV3-1 (or the pseudogene TRBV3-2) to TRBJ2-1; D ambiguous. The V end was cut by 8 bases, the J end by 5 bases, with 19 bases between. The CDR3 extends over 15 amino acids. Germline V CDR1 and CDR2: LGHDT, YNNKEL (reference sequence). The CDR3 DNA reads as TGTGCCAGCCCGCCCAGTTGGAAAGGTCACAATGAGCAGTTCTTC. Its protein product is CASPPSWKGHNEQFF.

The rearrangement links TRBV27 to TRBJ2-1; no definite D call. CDR3 length equals 13 residues. The V end was cut by 0 bases, the J end by 8 bases, with 8 bases between. Germline CDR1 reads MNHEY; CDR2 reads SMNVEV (reference sequence). Here the CDR3 DNA reads TGTGCCAGCAGTTTATCTGGGTTCGATGAGCAGTTCTTC. Amino acid sequence: CASSLSGFDEQFF.

The V gene is TRBV30, the J gene TRBJ1-5, with 7 bases fitting TRBD1. Per the germline V gene, CDR1 is GTSNPN and CDR2 is SVGIG (reference sequence). J lost 3 bases, V lost 2 bases, and 10 bases had no gene match. The CDR3 sequence is 16 residues long. The CDR3 sequence is CAWSLGPGGNNQPQHF. For the CDR3, the DNA is TGTGCCTGGAGTCTAGGGCCAGGGGGAAACAATCAGCCCCAGCATTTT.

The chain recombines TRBV6-6 with TRBJ2-7, with 7 bases matching TRBD2. V lost 10 bases to trimming and J lost 2 bases; unmatched junction nucleotides: 8. Germline V gene sequence: CDR1 MNHNY, CDR2 SVGAGI (reference sequence). This CDR3 comprises 13 residues. The CDR3: CATVASGPYEQYF. The CDR3 region has the DNA TGTGCCACTGTAGCTAGCGGTCCCTACGAGCAGTACTTC.

The rearrangement joins TRBV30 to TRBJ2-2; 12 bases agree with TRBD1. The trim removed 5 bases at V and 4 bases at J, leaving 8 bases unmatched. The CDR3 spans 16 residues. Germline V gene data show CDR1 as GTSNPN and CDR2 as SVGIG (reference sequence). The CDR3 nucleotides read TGTGCCTGGGGGGACAGGGGGCTATTGCGCACCGGGGAGCTGTTTTTT. This gives the protein CAWGDRGLLRTGELFF.

The sample holds one count of this clone. The chain combines TRBV7-8 with TRBJ2-5; no clear D gene. The CDR3 spans 13 residues. Germline V CDR1 and CDR2: SGHVS, FQNEAQ. Trimming shortened V by 2 bases and J by 2 bases, and 6 bases separated the two germline ends. The CDR3 here is CASSLLPQETQYF. Here the CDR3 DNA reads TGTGCCAGCAGCTTATTGCCACAAGAGACCCAGTACTTC.

J is TRBJ1-2 and V is TRBV7-2; 8 nucleotides line up with TRBD1. Unmatched junction bases numbered 5, after V lost 1 base and J lost 4 bases. The germline V gene has CDR1 SGHTA and CDR2 FQGNSA. The CDR3 has 15 residues. CDR3 residues: CASSLGQGAVYGYTF. The CDR3 DNA sequence: TGTGCCAGCAGCTTAGGTCAGGGGGCGGTCTATGGCTACACCTTC.

The chain uses TRBV12-5 and TRBJ2-1; the match to TRBD2 covers 16 bases. Germline lookup yields CDR1 LGHNT and CDR2 FRNRAP. The V segment lost 1 base and the J segment 5 bases; nucleotides outside the gene matches: 5. This CDR3 comprises 18 residues. The CDR3 nucleotides read TGTGCTAGTGGTTTGGACGGGACTAGCGGGAGGGGAGACAATGAGCAGTTCTTC. Protein sequence: CASGLDGTSGRGDNEQFF.

The chain combines TRBV28 with TRBJ2-7, with D uncertain. The length of the CDR3 is 14 residues. V gave up 5 bases and J gave up 0 bases, with 11 bases separating them. The germline CDR1 and CDR2 sequences are MDHEN and SYDVKM. The chain's CDR3 is CASSRADGSYEQYF. CDR3 nucleotide sequence: TGTGCCAGCAGTCGAGCCGACGGCTCCTACGAGCAGTACTTC.

V is TRBV6-2 or TRBV6-3 and J is TRBJ1-1; D not resolved. Germline V lookup: CDR1 MNHEY, CDR2 SVGEGT. V was trimmed by 6 bases and J by 2 bases, leaving 7 bases between them. The CDR3 runs 12 residues. The chain's CDR3 is CASSDPNTEAFF. The CDR3 DNA follows: TGTGCCAGCAGCGACCCTAACACTGAAGCTTTCTTT.

The rearrangement links TRBV28 to TRBJ2-2; tentatively, D is TRBD1 (5 bases). Trimming cost V 5 bases and J 3 bases, with 16 bases left between them. CDR3 size: 16 residues. Per the germline V gene, CDR1 is MDHEN and CDR2 is SYDVKM. CDR3 residues: CASSHNGQGDTGELFF. The CDR3 bases are TGTGCCAGCAGTCACAACGGGCAGGGCGACACCGGGGAGCTGTTTTTT.